This passage covers 28 T cell receptor beta chains from one sample sequenced in a study of cytomegalovirus exposure and HLA in healthy donors. The PCR contained 60 Vbeta and 13 Jbeta primers. Here immunoSEQ multiplex PCR was the method, and the copy in TCRdb shows in-frame clones only, minus some. This sample has tens of thousands of clones, with about 53% found just once. The sample was PBMCs. Receptor source: a woman between 40 and 55 years old in good health and CMV-seropositive.

The rearrangement uses TRBV28 and TRBJ1-2; weak D call: TRBD1 (5 bases). The CDR3 is 15 amino acids. Germline loops: CDR1 MDHEN, CDR2 SYDVKM. The V and J ends lost 3 bases and 2 bases respectively, with 13 bases between them. CDR3 amino acids: CASSFRRQGNYGYTF. CDR3 bases: TGTGCCAGCAGTTTTAGGCGGCAGGGAAACTATGGCTACACCTTC.

The V call is TRBV9, the J call TRBJ2-3; TRBD1 aligns across 9 bases. The CDR3 is 15 amino acids. V was clipped by 0 bases and J by 3 bases; unmatched bases: 2. From germline, CDR1 is SGDLS and CDR2 YYNGEE. The CDR3 here is CASSVGTGDTDTQYF. CDR3 in DNA: TGTGCCAGCAGCGTAGGGACAGGGGATACAGATACGCAGTATTTT.

The CDR3 spells CASSSISGSYEQYF. The CDR3 DNA is TGTGCCAGCAGCTCAATTAGCGGATCCTACGAGCAGTACTTC. V gene TRBV7-2 combines with J gene TRBJ2-7; tentative D call: TRBD2 (6 bases). Trimming removed 4 bases at V and 1 base at J, with 11 bases between. From germline, CDR1 is SGHTA and CDR2 FQGNSA. CDR3 length: 14 amino acids.

This clone has a handful of counts. V usage is TRBV27 and J usage is TRBJ1-2; D ambiguous. The V gene lost 5 bases and the J gene lost 5 bases, with 12 bases spanning the gap. The CDR3 runs to 13 residues. The germline V gene has CDR1 MNHEY and CDR2 SMNVEV (reference sequence). CDR3 nucleotides: TGTGCCAGCAGTCCCGCAACGGGATATGGCTACACCTTC. Its protein is CASSPATGYGYTF.

This clone was seen only a few times. J is TRBJ2-7 and V is TRBV5-1; 8 bases line up with TRBD1. Trimming at V came to 5 bases and at J to 2 bases, leaving 6 bases not matched to a gene. The CDR3 extends over 14 amino acids. CDR1 and CDR2 from the germline V gene are SGHRS and YFSETQ. CDR3 coding DNA: TGCGCCAGCAGTTACCGACAGGGGACCTACGAGCAGTACTTC. Encoded protein: CASSYRQGTYEQYF.

The chain combines TRBV11-2 with TRBJ2-7; a weak D match, TRBD1 (5 bases). The CDR3 totals 13 residues. Germline V lookup: CDR1 SGHAT, CDR2 FQNNGV. The ends were cut back, 6 bases at V and 1 base at J, with 10 bases in the middle. In DNA, the CDR3 is TGTGCCAGCAGTTTGACAGTGTCCTACGAGCAGTACTTC. This codes for CASSLTVSYEQYF.

V usage is TRBV14 and J usage is TRBJ2-1; D gene ambiguous. This CDR3 region has 15 residues. Germline V lookup: CDR1 SGHDN, CDR2 FVKESK. Trimming pared 0 bases from V and 4 bases from J, leaving 10 bases between. The CDR3 loop is CASSQDPQSYNEQFF. CDR3 nucleotide sequence: TGTGCCAGCAGCCAAGATCCACAGTCTTACAATGAGCAGTTCTTC.

The chain recombines TRBV25-1 with TRBJ1-3; TRBD1 agrees at 8 bases. The ends lost 3 bases at V and 7 bases at J; junction bases unmatched: 5. CDR3 length: 14 amino acids. Germline V gene sequence: CDR1 MGHDK, CDR2 SYGVNS. CDR3 loop: CASSDPWTGNTIYF. CDR3 bases: TGTGCCAGCAGTGATCCTTGGACAGGGAACACCATATATTTT.

The V and J genes are TRBV19 and TRBJ1-4; a possible D gene is TRBD1 (5 bases). The CDR3 contains 15 residues. The germline V gene has CDR1 LNHDA and CDR2 SQIVND (reference sequence). V lost 9 bases and J 7 bases, leaving 21 bases between the germline ends. This CDR3 reads CASSTGRDAGEKLFF. CDR3 DNA sequence: TGTGCCAGCTCCACCGGGCGGGACGCGGGTGAAAAACTGTTTTTT.

Only a few counts were recorded for this clone. The chain carries TRBV6-1 and TRBJ1-6; D call uncertain. V lost 6 bases, J lost 7 bases, and 16 bases lay in between. CDR1 MNHNS and CDR2 SASEGT come from the germline V gene. The CDR3 loop spans 15 amino acids. CDR3 DNA: TGTGCCAGCAGGGTACCGGGAGAATTAAATTCACCCCTCCACTTT. This encodes CASRVPGELNSPLHF.

The chain links TRBV9 to TRBJ1-4, with D possibly being TRBD1 (5 bases). The CDR3 is made up of 14 amino acids. Germline CDR1 and CDR2: SGDLS and YYNGEE. V was clipped by 3 bases and J by 0 bases, with 6 bases between them. Here the CDR3 reads CASSETATNEKLFF. CDR3 bases: TGTGCCAGCAGCGAGACAGCAACTAATGAAAAACTGTTTTTT.

The gene calls are TRBV28 and TRBJ2-7; possible D gene TRBD1, 5 bases. V lost 6 bases and J lost 3, with 12 bases in between. The CDR3 sequence is 13 residues long. CDR1 and CDR2 from the germline V gene are MDHEN and SYDVKM. CDR3 region: CASSLLQGYEQYF. The DNA of the CDR3 is TGTGCCAGCAGCCTCCTCCAGGGCTACGAGCAGTACTTC.

This rearrangement joins TRBV19 to TRBJ1-1, with 8 bases lining up with TRBD1. The CDR3 covers 14 residues. The ends lost 5 bases at V and 11 bases at J; junction bases unmatched: 13. Germline CDR1 LNHDA, CDR2 SQIVND (reference sequence). The CDR3 bases are TGTGCCAGTAGTGGCCAGGGGGCCCCCTCCGCTGCTTTCTTT. It translates to CASSGQGAPSAAFF.

This chain connects TRBV5-4 to TRBJ2-5, with 15 positions matching TRBD2. With V trimmed by 0 bases and J by 1 base, 4 bases remained unmatched. The CDR3 has 18 amino acids. Germline V lookup: CDR1 SGHNT, CDR2 YYREEE (reference sequence). The CDR3 DNA is TGTGCCAGCAGCTTGGGGACTAGCGGGGGGGATTTCCAAGAGACCCAGTACTTC. Its translation is CASSLGTSGGDFQETQYF.

To note about this clone: A read error may account for a junction end that differs from germline. The genes are TRBV5-4 and TRBJ2-7; TRBD2 might be the D (6 bases). There are 12 residues in the CDR3. The germline V gene has CDR1 SGHNT and CDR2 YYREEE (reference sequence). For the CDR3, the DNA is TGTGCCAGCAGCTTGAATCTCGGCGGGGCCCACTTC. Translating it yields CASSLNLGGAHF.

V gene TRBV27 combines with J gene TRBJ2-7; 8 bases map to TRBD2. V shed 5 bases, J shed 6 bases, and the junction held 6 bases outside the gene matches. The CDR3 sequence is 13 residues long. Germline CDR1 reads MNHEY; CDR2 reads SMNVEV (reference sequence). Written as DNA, the CDR3 is TGTGCCAGCAGTCTCCGGGAGGGGATCGAGCAGTACTTC. As protein: CASSLREGIEQYF.

The chain links TRBV27 to TRBJ1-5; TRBD1 matches at 10 bases. With 6 bases clipped from V and 5 bases from J, the junction kept 7 bases outside the gene matches. The V gene's germline CDR1 is MNHEY and CDR2 SMNVEV (reference sequence). There are 15 residues in the CDR3. For the CDR3, the DNA is TGTGCCAGCAGCCGCGGGACAGGGGAAGATCAGCCCCAGCATTTT. Translation: CASSRGTGEDQPQHF.

This clone has more than one count but fewer than ten. The chain joins TRBV5-6 to TRBJ1-1, with 7 bases matching TRBD1. The trim removed 2 bases at V and 0 bases at J, leaving 4 bases unmatched. The CDR3 has 15 residues. The germline CDR1 and CDR2 sequences are SGHDT and YYEEEE. CDR3 sequence reads: CASSLGQELNTEAFF. In DNA, the CDR3 is TGTGCCAGCAGCTTAGGACAGGAATTGAACACTGAAGCTTTCTTT. The whole variable domain, remainder taken from reference TRBV5-6 and TRBJ1-1, is DAGVTQSPTHLIKTRGQQVTLRCSPKSGHDTVSWYQQALGQGPQFIFQYYEEEERQRGNFPDRFSGHQFPNYSSELNVNALLLGDSALYLCASSLGQELNTEAFFGQGTRLTVV.

The chain recombines TRBV6-1 with TRBJ2-7, with TRBD1 identical over 9 bases. The CDR3 is made up of 15 amino acids. Trimming removed 6 bases from V and 0 bases from J; junction bases left unmatched: 6. Germline CDR1 is MNHNS and CDR2 is SASEGT. The CDR3 sequence is CASRRAQGASYEQYF. CDR3 nucleotide sequence: TGTGCCAGCAGGCGGGCACAGGGGGCCTCCTACGAGCAGTACTTC.

V gene TRBV25-1 combines with J gene TRBJ1-1; perhaps TRBD1 as D (5 bases). CDR3 size: 13 residues. V was cut by 4 bases and J by 5 bases, with 11 bases left in between. Germline V gene data show CDR1 as MGHDK and CDR2 as SYGVNS. CDR3 region: CASSVGGGTEAFF. CDR3 nucleotide sequence: TGTGCCAGCAGTGTGGGGGGAGGGACTGAAGCTTTCTTT.

This chain uses TRBV30 with TRBJ2-7, with 10 bases that match TRBD1. J was trimmed by 7 bases and V by 8 bases; bases with no gene match: 11. Germline V lookup: CDR1 GTSNPN, CDR2 SVGIG (reference sequence). The CDR3 runs to 13 residues. CDR3 in amino acids: CAGDRGPPGEQYF. DNA for the CDR3: TGTGCCGGAGACAGGGGGCCGCCTGGGGAGCAGTACTTC.

Only a few counts were recorded for this clone. V and J are TRBV5-6 and TRBJ2-1, with D tentatively TRBD1 (5 bases). Germline loops: CDR1 SGHDT, CDR2 YYEEEE. The CDR3 length is 13 residues. The V end lost 3 bases, the J end lost 10 bases, and 14 bases lay between the germline ends. CDR3 DNA sequence: TGTGCCAGCAGCTCCATCTCGACAGAGGAGCAGTTCTTC. Residues: CASSSISTEEQFF.

The rearrangement uses TRBV9 and TRBJ2-6; 9 bases map to TRBD1. V gave up 3 bases and J gave up 0 bases; unmatched junction bases: 4. The germline gives CDR1 SGDLS, CDR2 YYNGEE. The CDR3 spans 17 residues. The CDR3 loop is CASSADRGSSGANVLTF. DNA for the CDR3: TGTGCCAGCAGCGCGGACAGGGGAAGCTCTGGGGCCAACGTCCTGACTTTC.

In its sample, this clone is large. CDR3 DNA: TGTGCCAGCAGCTTAGCGCGGGGGAAGGCGGCTTTCTTT. Its protein product is CASSLARGKAAFF. The gene calls are TRBV7-6 and TRBJ1-1, with D maybe TRBD1 (5 bases). Trimming stripped 0 bases from V and 11 bases from J, with 13 bases between. The CDR3 totals 13 residues. CDR1 SGHVS and CDR2 FNYEAQ come from the germline V gene.

The chain employs TRBV5-1 and TRBJ2-7; 10 nucleotides line up with TRBD1. V shed 4 bases, J shed 1 base, and the junction held 5 bases outside the gene matches. Per germline, CDR1 SGHRS and CDR2 YFSETQ. The CDR3 consists of 15 residues. The CDR3 coding sequence is TGCGCCAGCAGCATAGGGACAGGGGAATCCTACGAGCAGTACTTC. Its protein is CASSIGTGESYEQYF.

A few counts support this clone. The chain recombines TRBV7-9 with TRBJ1-6, with 8 bases aligning to TRBD1. The germline gives CDR1 SEHNR, CDR2 FQNEAQ (reference sequence). The CDR3 totals 15 residues. With 5 bases clipped from V and 5 bases from J, the junction kept 5 bases outside the gene matches. The CDR3 region has the DNA TGTGCCAGCAGCCGTTTGGACAGGGATAATTCACCCCTCCACTTT. It codes for CASSRLDRDNSPLHF.

The table lists this clone with a few counts. The chain couples TRBV9 to TRBJ1-1, with D perhaps TRBD1 (5 bases). The V end lost 4 bases, the J end lost 10 bases, and 17 bases lay between the germline ends. The CDR3 spans 13 residues. Looked up from germline, CDR1 is SGDLS and CDR2 is YYNGEE. CDR3 sequence: CASSRGGDPSAFF. CDR3 nucleotide sequence: TGTGCCAGCAGCCGGGGGGGGGACCCATCAGCTTTCTTT.

The V call is TRBV2, the J call TRBJ1-2; 12 bases agree with TRBD1. The V gene's germline CDR1 is SNHLY and CDR2 FYNNEI. The CDR3 runs to 15 residues. With V trimmed by 6 bases and J by 6 bases, 8 bases remained unmatched. Here the CDR3 DNA reads TGTGCCAGCAGAGTAGGGACAGGGGGCGCGGATGGCTACACCTTC. Its protein product is CASRVGTGGADGYTF.